Below are 21 T cell receptor beta chains sequenced from a single sample in a study of identifying expanded T cells in peripheral blood. The table came from immunoSEQ multiplex PCR; TCRdb's copy has only in-frame clones and leaves some out. The table has 97,000 or so clones, about nine tenths seen once. Specimen: blood. These receptors were taken from a person aged 18 to 69 in good health.

V gene TRBV5-1 combines with J gene TRBJ2-1; 9 bases line up with TRBD2. The CDR3 contains 15 residues. V was pared by 0 bases and J by 7 bases, with 5 bases of the junction left unmatched. The germline gives CDR1 SGHRS, CDR2 YFSETQ. The CDR3 protein is CASSLALAGPNEQFF. CDR3 in DNA: TGCGCCAGCAGCTTGGCCCTAGCGGGGCCTAATGAGCAGTTCTTC.

This chain links TRBV6-5 with TRBJ2-2; D not resolved. V lost 7 bases, J lost 7 bases, and 7 bases lay in between. Germline CDR1 reads MNHEY; CDR2 reads SVGAGI. CDR3 length: 11 residues. CDR3 sequence (DNA): TGTGCCAGCACGGGTGGCGGGGAGCTGTTTTTT. This translates into CASTGGGELFF.

This chain joins TRBV7-9 and TRBJ1-1, with TRBD1 matching over 8 bases. This CDR3 region has 16 residues. Trimming cost V 2 bases and J 1 base; bases outside gene matches: 6. The V gene's germline CDR1 is SEHNR and CDR2 FQNEAQ (reference sequence). The CDR3 DNA reads as TGTGCCAGCAGCTTATCCCAGGGGGCCGGGAACACTGAAGCTTTCTTT. Translated: CASSLSQGAGNTEAFF.

This chain joins TRBV10-2 and TRBJ2-1; 9 bases map to TRBD2. This CDR3 is 15 amino acids long. V lost 3 bases to trimming and J lost 6 bases; unmatched junction nucleotides: 6. Looked up from germline, CDR1 is WSHSY and CDR2 is SAAADI. CDR3 nucleotide sequence: TGCGCCAGCAGTGACCTAGCGGGACGGGTCAATGAGCAGTTCTTC. It specifies CASSDLAGRVNEQFF.

This chain connects TRBV14 to TRBJ2-5; TRBD2 aligns across 13 bases. Germline loops: CDR1 SGHDN, CDR2 FVKESK. The CDR3 length is 15 residues. The junction had 2 bases not matched to a gene; V was cut back by 4 bases and J by 3 bases. The CDR3 DNA reads as TGTGCCAGCAGCCCGGGACTAGCGGGAAAAGAGACCCAGTACTTC. This encodes CASSPGLAGKETQYF.

J is TRBJ2-2 and V is TRBV4-1; D is possibly TRBD1 or TRBD2 (5 bases each). V was clipped by 3 bases and J by 8 bases, with 22 bases between them. CDR1 and CDR2 (germline): MGHRA, YSYEKL. The CDR3 totals 17 residues. The CDR3 coding sequence is TGCGCCAGCAGCCAGGCCCCCCAGGGCGGGTCCGTGGGGGAGCTGTTTTTT. Its translation: CASSQAPQGGSVGELFF.

The CDR3 spells CASSSGTGIDTQYF. CDR3 DNA sequence: TGTGCCAGCAGTTCTGGGACAGGGATAGATACGCAGTATTTT. The chain links TRBV6-4 to TRBJ2-3; 9 bases match TRBD1. Per the germline V gene, CDR1 is MRHNA and CDR2 is SNTAGT. The CDR3 consists of 14 residues. V shed 5 bases and J 5 bases; nucleotides not matched to a gene: 5.

The V and J genes are TRBV19 and TRBJ2-7, with D uncertain. CDR1 and CDR2 (germline): LNHDA, SQIVND (reference sequence). V dropped 2 bases and J dropped 2 bases, with 10 bases sitting between them. The CDR3 is 14 amino acids. The CDR3 here is CASSIKAGPYEQYF. The CDR3 DNA is TGTGCCAGTAGTATAAAGGCAGGCCCCTACGAGCAGTACTTC.

The chain recombines TRBV5-1 with TRBJ1-1; D not resolved. The V end lost 0 bases, the J end lost 1 base, and 7 bases lay between the germline ends. CDR1 is SGHRS, CDR2 YFSETQ, per germline. CDR3 size: 14 residues. CDR3 nucleotides: TGCGCCAGCAGCTTGGGACTGCGGAACACTGAAGCTTTCTTT. Protein product: CASSLGLRNTEAFF.

The chain carries TRBV27 and TRBJ1-2, with 9 bases fitting TRBD1. CDR1 and CDR2 from the germline V gene are MNHEY and SMNVEV (reference sequence). CDR3 length equals 14 residues. Unmatched junction bases numbered 12, after V lost 8 bases and J lost 8 bases. CDR3 loop: CASRGGDRVGGYTF. The DNA of the CDR3 is TGTGCCAGCCGGGGGGGGGACAGGGTCGGCGGCTACACCTTC.

The J gene is TRBJ2-1, the V gene TRBV18; D is perhaps TRBD1 or TRBD2 (6 bases each). Trimming stripped 6 bases from V and 7 bases from J, with 22 bases between. This CDR3 spans 16 amino acids. The V gene's germline CDR1 is KGHSH and CDR2 LQKENI. CDR3 protein: CASSSRWGALRNEQFF. For the CDR3, the DNA is TGTGCCAGCTCCTCGAGATGGGGGGCGCTTCGAAATGAGCAGTTCTTC.

The chain couples TRBV6-5 to TRBJ2-4; D gene uncertain. Germline CDR1 is MNHEY and CDR2 is SVGAGI. The CDR3 is made up of 12 amino acids. V dropped 4 bases and J dropped 15 bases, with 16 bases sitting between them. The CDR3 here is CASSSDPQVPYF. The CDR3 region has the DNA TGTGCCAGCAGTTCAGACCCCCAAGTCCCGTACTTC.

V is TRBV9 and J is TRBJ2-2; D unresolved. This CDR3 contains 10 residues. Germline CDR1 and CDR2: SGDLS and YYNGEE. Trimming took 4 bases from V and 8 from J, leaving 3 bases between them. The CDR3 here is CASSLGELFF. CDR3 bases: TGTGCCAGCAGCCTGGGGGAGCTGTTTTTT.

This chain joins TRBV19 and TRBJ2-7; D is possibly TRBD1 (5 bases). V lost 3 bases, J lost 0 bases, and 21 bases lay in between. This CDR3 spans 18 amino acids. Germline CDR1 is LNHDA and CDR2 is SQIVND (reference sequence). This CDR3 reads CASSMSFFARQNSYEQYF. The CDR3 nucleotides are TGTGCCAGTAGTATGTCTTTTTTCGCTCGACAGAACTCCTACGAGCAGTACTTC.

The rearrangement links TRBV27 to TRBJ1-2; D gene uncertain. The V gene's germline CDR1 is MNHEY and CDR2 SMNVEV (reference sequence). This CDR3 is built from 15 residues. The ends were cut back, 3 bases at V and 6 bases at J, with 17 bases in the middle. CDR3 loop: CASSLTDSLLHGYTF. The CDR3 DNA reads TGTGCCAGCAGTTTGACGGATAGCCTTCTACATGGCTACACCTTC.

V gene TRBV11-2 combines with J gene TRBJ2-1, with 9 nucleotides matching TRBD2. The CDR3 totals 15 residues. Germline V gene lookup returns CDR1 SGHAT and CDR2 FQNNGV. The ends lost 3 bases at V and 8 bases at J; junction bases unmatched: 8. The CDR3 loop reads CASSLFGGGEHEQFF. CDR3 DNA: TGTGCCAGCAGCTTGTTCGGCGGGGGGGAACATGAGCAGTTCTTC.

V usage is TRBV5-6 and J usage is TRBJ2-7; D is possibly TRBD1 (5 bases). The CDR3 consists of 14 residues. Germline loops: CDR1 SGHDT, CDR2 YYEEEE. Trimming took off 0 bases at V and 3 bases at J, with 10 bases between the two ends. This CDR3 is CASSLVGRDYEQYF. The CDR3 nucleotides read TGTGCCAGCAGCTTGGTGGGCAGGGACTACGAGCAGTACTTC.

This clone was seen a handful of times. This chain connects TRBV11-1 to TRBJ2-3; possible D gene TRBD2, 5 bases. The CDR3 extends over 13 amino acids. CDR1 is SGHAT and CDR2 is FQDESV in the germline V gene (reference sequence). V was trimmed by 5 bases and J by 4 bases, leaving 10 bases between them. CDR3 sequence reads: CASSPFGADTQYF. In DNA form, the CDR3 reads TGTGCCAGCAGCCCCTTCGGGGCAGATACGCAGTATTTT.

The V call is TRBV6-5, the J call TRBJ2-7, with TRBD1 matching over 8 bases. CDR3 length: 14 amino acids. J gave up 4 bases and V 7 bases, and 9 bases lay outside the gene matches. From germline, CDR1 is MNHEY and CDR2 SVGAGI. The CDR3 reads CASTQGRGPYEQYF. The CDR3 coding sequence is TGTGCCAGCACCCAGGGCAGGGGGCCGTACGAGCAGTACTTC.

The chain links TRBV5-1 to TRBJ2-7; 7 bases fit TRBD2. Germline V gene sequence: CDR1 SGHRS, CDR2 YFSETQ. Trimming at V came to 4 bases and at J to 4 bases, leaving 11 bases not matched to a gene. The CDR3 is 15 residues long. The CDR3 sequence: CASSRDASGPYEQYF. The DNA of the CDR3 is TGCGCCAGCAGCCGGGACGCTAGCGGACCGTACGAGCAGTACTTC.

The table lists this clone with a count of one. The CDR3 nucleotides read TGTGCCAGCAGAGGCAGGGATCCGCCCGGTGAGCAGTTCTTC. Its translation is CASRGRDPPGEQFF. The chain has TRBV13 and TRBJ2-1; D perhaps matches TRBD1 (5 bases). CDR1 PRHDT and CDR2 FYEKMQ come from the germline V gene (reference sequence). V was trimmed by 6 bases and J by 9 bases, leaving 18 bases between them. The CDR3 is made up of 14 amino acids.